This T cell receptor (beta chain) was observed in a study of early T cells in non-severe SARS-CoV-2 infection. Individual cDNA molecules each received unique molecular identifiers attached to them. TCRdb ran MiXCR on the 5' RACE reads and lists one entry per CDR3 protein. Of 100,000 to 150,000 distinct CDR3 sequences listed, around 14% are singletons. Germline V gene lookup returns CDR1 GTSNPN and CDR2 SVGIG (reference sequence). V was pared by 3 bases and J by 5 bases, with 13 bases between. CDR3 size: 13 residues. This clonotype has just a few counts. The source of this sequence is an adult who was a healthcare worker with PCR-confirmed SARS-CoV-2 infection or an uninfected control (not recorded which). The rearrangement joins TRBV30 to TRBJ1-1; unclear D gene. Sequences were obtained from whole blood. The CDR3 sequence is CAWSPLDWTEAFF. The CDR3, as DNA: TGTGCCTGGAGCCCCCTAGACTGGACTGAAGCTTTCTTT.